This entry describes one T cell receptor beta chain. Its antigen is unknown. These data come from a study of CD8 T cells in Susac syndrome. The study's findings and limits: The study conceded that its TCR sequencing and HLA analysis involved relatively few individuals.

With random hexamers, 0.5 to 1 ug RNA was reverse transcribed. TCRdb passed the immunoSEQ multiplex PCR reads through MiXCR, listing each CDR3 protein once. The repertoire consists of 180,000 or so distinct CDR3 sequences, with around 95% occurring once and the leading ten covering about 0.1%. This TCR came from a human donor in good health. Input material: CD4+ T cells from PBMCs.

In nucleotides, the CDR3 is TGTGCCACCAGTGATAAGCCGGGACAGGGGCAAGAGACCCAGTACTTC. As protein: CATSDKPGQGQETQYF. The rearrangement links TRBV24-1 to TRBJ2-5; 10 bases agree with TRBD1. Germline V gene lookup returns CDR1 KGHDR and CDR2 SFDVKD. The CDR3 is 16 residues long. J lost 2 bases, V lost 3 bases, and 5 bases had no gene match.